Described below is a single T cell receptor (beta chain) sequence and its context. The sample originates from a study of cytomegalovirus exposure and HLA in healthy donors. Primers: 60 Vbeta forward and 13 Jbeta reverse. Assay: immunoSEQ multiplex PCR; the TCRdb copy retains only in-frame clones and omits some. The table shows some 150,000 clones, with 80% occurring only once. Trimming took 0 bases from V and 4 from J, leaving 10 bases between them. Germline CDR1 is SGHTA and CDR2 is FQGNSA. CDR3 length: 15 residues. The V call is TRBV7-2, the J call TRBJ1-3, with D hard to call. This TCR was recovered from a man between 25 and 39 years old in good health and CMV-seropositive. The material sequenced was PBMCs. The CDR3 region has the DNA TGTGCCAGCAGCTTAGCGCGAGGGCTCGGAAACACCATATATTTT. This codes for CASSLARGLGNTIYF.